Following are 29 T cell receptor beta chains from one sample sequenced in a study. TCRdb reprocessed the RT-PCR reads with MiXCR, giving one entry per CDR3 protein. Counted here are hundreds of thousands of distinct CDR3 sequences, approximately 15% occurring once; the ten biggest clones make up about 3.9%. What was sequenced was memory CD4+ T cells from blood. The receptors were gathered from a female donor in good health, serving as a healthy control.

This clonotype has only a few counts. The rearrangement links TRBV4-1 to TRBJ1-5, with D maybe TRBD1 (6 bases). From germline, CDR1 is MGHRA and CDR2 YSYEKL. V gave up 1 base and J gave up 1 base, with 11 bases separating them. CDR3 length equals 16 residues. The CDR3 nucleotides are TGCGCCAGCAGCCAAGGTCGGACAGTGAGCAATCAGCCCCAGCATTTT. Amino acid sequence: CASSQGRTVSNQPQHF.

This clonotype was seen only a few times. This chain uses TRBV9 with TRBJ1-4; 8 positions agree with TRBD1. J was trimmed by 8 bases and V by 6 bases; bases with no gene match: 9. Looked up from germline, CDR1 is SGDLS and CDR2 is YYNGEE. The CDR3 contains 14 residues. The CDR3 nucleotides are TGTGCCAGCACCCCCGGACAGGGTTGGGAAAAACTGTTTTTT. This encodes CASTPGQGWEKLFF.

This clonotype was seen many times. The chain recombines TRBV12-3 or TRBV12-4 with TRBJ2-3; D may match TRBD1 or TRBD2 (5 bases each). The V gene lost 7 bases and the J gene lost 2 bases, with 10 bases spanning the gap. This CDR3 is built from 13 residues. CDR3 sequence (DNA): TGTGCCAGCAAACGGGGCTCCACAGATACGCAGTATTTT. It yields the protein CASKRGSTDTQYF.

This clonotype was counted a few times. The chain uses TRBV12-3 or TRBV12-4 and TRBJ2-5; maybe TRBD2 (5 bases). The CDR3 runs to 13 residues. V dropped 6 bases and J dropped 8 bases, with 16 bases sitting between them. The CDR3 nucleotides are TGTGCCAGCAGACAAACCCCAGAGGGAACCCAGTACTTC. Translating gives CASRQTPEGTQYF.

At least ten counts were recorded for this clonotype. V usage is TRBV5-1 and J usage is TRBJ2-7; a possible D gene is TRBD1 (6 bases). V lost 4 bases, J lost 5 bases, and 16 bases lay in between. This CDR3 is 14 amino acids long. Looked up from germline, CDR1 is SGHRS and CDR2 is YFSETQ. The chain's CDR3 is CASSLFPGADEQYF. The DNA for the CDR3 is TGCGCCAGCAGCCTATTCCCAGGGGCGGACGAGCAGTACTTC.

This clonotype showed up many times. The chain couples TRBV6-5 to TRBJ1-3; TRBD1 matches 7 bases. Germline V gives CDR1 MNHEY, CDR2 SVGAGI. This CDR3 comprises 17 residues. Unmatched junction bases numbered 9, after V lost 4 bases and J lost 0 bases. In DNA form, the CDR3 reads TGTGCCAGCAGTTCTACCGTGCCAGGGGGCTCTGGAAACACCATATATTTT. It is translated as CASSSTVPGGSGNTIYF.

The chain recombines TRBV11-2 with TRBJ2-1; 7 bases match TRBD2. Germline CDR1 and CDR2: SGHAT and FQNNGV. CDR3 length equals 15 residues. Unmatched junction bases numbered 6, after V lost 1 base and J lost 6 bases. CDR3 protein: CASSLGLGRGNEQFF. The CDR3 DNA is TGTGCCAGCAGCTTAGGGTTGGGGAGGGGCAATGAGCAGTTCTTC.

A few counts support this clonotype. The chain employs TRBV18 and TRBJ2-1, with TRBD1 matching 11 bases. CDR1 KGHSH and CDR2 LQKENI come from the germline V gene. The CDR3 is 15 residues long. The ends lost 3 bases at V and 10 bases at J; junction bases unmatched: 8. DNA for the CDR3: TGTGCCAGCTCACCTTCTCGGGACAGGGGGACCGAGCAGTTCTTC. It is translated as CASSPSRDRGTEQFF.

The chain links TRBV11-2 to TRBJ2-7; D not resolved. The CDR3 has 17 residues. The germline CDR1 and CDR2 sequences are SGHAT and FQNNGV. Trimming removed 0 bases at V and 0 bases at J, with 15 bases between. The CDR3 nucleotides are TGTGCCAGCAGCTTAGATAGGTGGCCTTCTAGCTCCTACGAGCAGTACTTC. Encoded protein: CASSLDRWPSSSYEQYF.

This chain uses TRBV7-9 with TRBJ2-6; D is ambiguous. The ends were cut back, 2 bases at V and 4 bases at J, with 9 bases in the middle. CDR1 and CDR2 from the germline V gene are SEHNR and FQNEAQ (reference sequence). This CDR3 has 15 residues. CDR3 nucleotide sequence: TGTGCCAGCAGCTTAATCCCGGAGGGGGCCAACGTCCTGACTTTC. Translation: CASSLIPEGANVLTF.

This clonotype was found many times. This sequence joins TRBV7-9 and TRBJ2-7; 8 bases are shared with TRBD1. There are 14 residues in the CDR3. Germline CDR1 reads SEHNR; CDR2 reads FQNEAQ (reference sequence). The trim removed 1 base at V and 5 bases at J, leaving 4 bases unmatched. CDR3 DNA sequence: TGTGCCAGCAGCTTAGGACAGGGGTACGACGAGCAGTACTTC. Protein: CASSLGQGYDEQYF.

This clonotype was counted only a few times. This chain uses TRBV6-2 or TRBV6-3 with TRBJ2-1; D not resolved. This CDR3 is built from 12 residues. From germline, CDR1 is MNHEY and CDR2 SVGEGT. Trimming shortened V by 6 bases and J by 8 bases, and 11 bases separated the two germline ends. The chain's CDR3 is CASRGFSYEQFF. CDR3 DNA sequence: TGTGCCAGCAGGGGTTTTTCATATGAGCAGTTCTTC.

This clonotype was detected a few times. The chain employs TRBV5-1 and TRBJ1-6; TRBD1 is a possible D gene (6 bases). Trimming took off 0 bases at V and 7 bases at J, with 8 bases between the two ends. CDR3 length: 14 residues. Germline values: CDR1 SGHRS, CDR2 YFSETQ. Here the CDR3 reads CASSLVDRNSPLHF. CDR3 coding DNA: TGCGCCAGCAGCTTGGTGGACAGAAATTCACCCCTCCACTTT.

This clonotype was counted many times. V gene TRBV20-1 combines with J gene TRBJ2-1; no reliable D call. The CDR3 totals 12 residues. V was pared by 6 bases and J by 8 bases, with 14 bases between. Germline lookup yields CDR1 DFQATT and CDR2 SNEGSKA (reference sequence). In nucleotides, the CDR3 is TGCAGTGCCCTTCCTGGTCCGTATGAGCAGTTCTTC. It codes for CSALPGPYEQFF.

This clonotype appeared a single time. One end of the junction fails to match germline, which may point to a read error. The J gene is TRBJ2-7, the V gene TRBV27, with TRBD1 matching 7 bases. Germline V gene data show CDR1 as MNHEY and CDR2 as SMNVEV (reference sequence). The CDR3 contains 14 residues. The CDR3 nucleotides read TGTGCCAGCAGCGAACAGGGGCATCACCACGAGAAGTACTTC. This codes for CASSEQGHHHEKYF.

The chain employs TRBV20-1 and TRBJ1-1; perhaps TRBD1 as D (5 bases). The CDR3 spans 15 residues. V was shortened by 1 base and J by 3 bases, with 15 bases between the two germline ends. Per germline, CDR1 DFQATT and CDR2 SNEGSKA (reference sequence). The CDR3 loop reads CSARGAARGDTEAFF. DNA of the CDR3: TGCAGTGCTAGAGGGGCGGCACGGGGGGACACTGAAGCTTTCTTT.

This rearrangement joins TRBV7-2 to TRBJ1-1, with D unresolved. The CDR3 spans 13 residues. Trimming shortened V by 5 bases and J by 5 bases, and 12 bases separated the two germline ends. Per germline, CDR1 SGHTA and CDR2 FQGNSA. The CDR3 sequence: CASSRASGTEAFF. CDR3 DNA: TGTGCCAGCAGCCGAGCCAGTGGTACTGAAGCTTTCTTT.

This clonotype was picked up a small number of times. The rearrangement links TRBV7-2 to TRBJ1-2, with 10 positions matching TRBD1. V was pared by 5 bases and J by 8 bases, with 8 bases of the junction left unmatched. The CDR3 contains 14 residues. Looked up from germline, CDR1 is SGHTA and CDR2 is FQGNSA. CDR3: CASSPDRGRKGYTF. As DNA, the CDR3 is TGTGCCAGCAGCCCAGACAGGGGGCGAAAAGGCTACACCTTC.

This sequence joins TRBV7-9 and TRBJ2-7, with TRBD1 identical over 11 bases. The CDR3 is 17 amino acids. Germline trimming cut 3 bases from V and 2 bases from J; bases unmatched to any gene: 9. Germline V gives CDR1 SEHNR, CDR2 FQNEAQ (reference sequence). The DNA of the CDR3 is TGTGCCAGCAGCTTGGACAGGGGGCGGTTTGGGGCCTACGAGCAGTACTTC. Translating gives CASSLDRGRFGAYEQYF.

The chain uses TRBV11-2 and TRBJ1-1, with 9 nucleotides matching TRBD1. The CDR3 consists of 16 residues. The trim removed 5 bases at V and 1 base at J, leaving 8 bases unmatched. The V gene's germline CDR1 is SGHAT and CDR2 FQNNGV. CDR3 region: CASSRGDRAQNTEAFF. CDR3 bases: TGTGCCAGCAGCCGCGGGGACAGGGCGCAGAACACTGAAGCTTTCTTT.

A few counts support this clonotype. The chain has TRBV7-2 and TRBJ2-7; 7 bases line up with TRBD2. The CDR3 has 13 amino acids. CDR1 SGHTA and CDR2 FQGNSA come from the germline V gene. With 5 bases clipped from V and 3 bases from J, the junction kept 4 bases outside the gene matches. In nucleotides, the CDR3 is TGTGCCAGCAGCACCCGGGGGGACTACGAGCAGTACTTC. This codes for CASSTRGDYEQYF.

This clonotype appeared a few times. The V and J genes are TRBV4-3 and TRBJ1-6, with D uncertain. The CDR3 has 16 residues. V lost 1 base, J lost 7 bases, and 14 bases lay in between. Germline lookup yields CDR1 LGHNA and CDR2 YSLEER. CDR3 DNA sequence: TGCGCCAGCAGCCAAGGGGTGATTCAAAACAATTCACCCCTCCACTTT. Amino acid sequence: CASSQGVIQNNSPLHF.

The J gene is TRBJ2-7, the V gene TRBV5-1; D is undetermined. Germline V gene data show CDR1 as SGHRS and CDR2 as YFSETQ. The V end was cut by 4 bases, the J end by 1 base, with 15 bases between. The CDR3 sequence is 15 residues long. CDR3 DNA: TGCGCCAGCAGCCTTGGTTTCGGAGAGTCCTACGAGCAGTACTTC. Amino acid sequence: CASSLGFGESYEQYF.

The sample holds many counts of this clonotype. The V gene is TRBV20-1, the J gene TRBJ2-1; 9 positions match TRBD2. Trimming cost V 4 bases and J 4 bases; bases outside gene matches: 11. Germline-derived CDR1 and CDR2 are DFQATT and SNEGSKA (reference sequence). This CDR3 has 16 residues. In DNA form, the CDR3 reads TGCAGTGCTATTACCCTGGAAGCGGGAGGTTACAATGAGCAGTTCTTC. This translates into CSAITLEAGGYNEQFF.

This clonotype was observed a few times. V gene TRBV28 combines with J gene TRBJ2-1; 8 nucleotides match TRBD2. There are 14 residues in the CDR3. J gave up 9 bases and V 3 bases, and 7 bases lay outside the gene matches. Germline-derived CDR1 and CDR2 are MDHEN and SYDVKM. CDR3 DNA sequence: TGTGCCAGCAGTTTGTATGCGACTAGCGTTGAGCAGTTCTTC. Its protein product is CASSLYATSVEQFF.

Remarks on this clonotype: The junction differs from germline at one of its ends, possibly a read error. This CDR3 is CASSPSWGQETQHF. In DNA form, the CDR3 reads TGTGCCAGCAGCCCAAGTTGGGGGCAAGAGACCCAGCACTTC. V and J are TRBV2 and TRBJ2-5; possible D gene TRBD1, 6 bases. CDR3 length: 14 amino acids. Germline V gene data show CDR1 as SNHLY and CDR2 as FYNNEI.

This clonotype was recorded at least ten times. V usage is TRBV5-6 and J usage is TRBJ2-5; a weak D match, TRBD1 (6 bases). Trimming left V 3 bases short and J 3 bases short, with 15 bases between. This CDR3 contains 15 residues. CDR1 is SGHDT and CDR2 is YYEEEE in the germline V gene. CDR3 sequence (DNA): TGTGCCAGCAGCTCGACAGGAGGCACAAAAGAGACCCAGTACTTC. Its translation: CASSSTGGTKETQYF.

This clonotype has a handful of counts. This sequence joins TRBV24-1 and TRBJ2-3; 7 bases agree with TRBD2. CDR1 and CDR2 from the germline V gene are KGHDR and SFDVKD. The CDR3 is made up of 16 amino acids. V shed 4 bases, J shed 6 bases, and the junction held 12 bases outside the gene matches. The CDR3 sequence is CATSDPGLDQADTQYF. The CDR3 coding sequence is TGTGCCACCAGTGACCCCGGACTAGATCAGGCGGATACGCAGTATTTT.

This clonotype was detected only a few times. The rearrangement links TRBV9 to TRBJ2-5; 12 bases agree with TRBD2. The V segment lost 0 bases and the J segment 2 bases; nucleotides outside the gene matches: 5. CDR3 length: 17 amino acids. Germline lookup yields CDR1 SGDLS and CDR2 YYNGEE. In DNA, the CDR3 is TGTGCCAGCAGCGTAGGAACTAGCGGGGGGTTACAAGAGACCCAGTACTTC. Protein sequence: CASSVGTSGGLQETQYF. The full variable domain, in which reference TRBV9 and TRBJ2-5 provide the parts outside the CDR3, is DSGVTQTPKHLITATGQRVTLRCSPRSGDLSVYWYQQSLDQGLQFLIQYYNGEERAKGNILERFSAQQFPDLHSELNLSSLELGDSALYFCASSVGTSGGLQETQYFGPGTRLLVL.